The 5 T cell receptor beta chains in this list originate from one sample, sequenced in a study of blood T cell repertoires in COVID-19. This table comes from immunoSEQ multiplex PCR, and its TCRdb copy is limited to in-frame clones, with some not included. The table shows roughly 100,000 clones, with about 75% occurring only once. Input material: peripheral blood. Source of these receptors: a woman aged 70-85 years with acute or convalescent COVID-19.

The rearrangement joins TRBV27 to TRBJ2-2; 12 bases map to TRBD2. From germline, CDR1 is MNHEY and CDR2 SMNVEV (reference sequence). V trimming: 2 bases; J trimming: 2 bases; junction bases outside the gene matches: 6. The CDR3 is made up of 18 amino acids. CDR3 in amino acids: CASSLGLAGGLNTGELFF. In nucleotides, the CDR3 is TGTGCCAGCAGTTTAGGTCTAGCGGGGGGGCTTAACACCGGGGAGCTGTTTTTT.

The chain uses TRBV6-5 and TRBJ1-5; TRBD1 is a possible D gene (5 bases). Per germline, CDR1 MNHEY and CDR2 SVGAGI. V shed 6 bases and J shed 6 bases, with 12 bases lying between them. CDR3 length: 13 residues. CDR3 loop: CASRGDSLQPQHF. In nucleotides, the CDR3 is TGTGCCAGCAGGGGCGACAGTCTTCAGCCCCAGCATTTT.

This chain joins TRBV28 and TRBJ2-3, with D unclear. Germline V gene lookup returns CDR1 MDHEN and CDR2 SYDVKM. V lost 7 bases to trimming and J lost 6 bases, with 8 bases between them. The length of the CDR3 is 11 residues. CDR3 sequence: CASTSQDTQYF. The CDR3 DNA is TGTGCCAGCACTTCTCAGGATACGCAGTATTTT.

This chain links TRBV7-2 with TRBJ2-6, with 7 bases that match TRBD1. Germline V gene lookup returns CDR1 SGHTA and CDR2 FQGNSA. Losses at the gene ends were 5 bases for V and 17 bases for J; bases not matched to a gene: 9. This CDR3 spans 12 amino acids. The CDR3 reads CASSALTGLVTF. The CDR3 nucleotides are TGTGCCAGCAGCGCCCTGACAGGGCTGGTGACTTTC.

The DNA of the CDR3 is TGTGCCACTTCCGATGCGACAGGGATTAATTCACCCCTCCACTTT. This codes for CATSDATGINSPLHF. V is TRBV6-5 and J is TRBJ1-6; TRBD1 matches at 7 bases. After removal of 10 bases from V and 6 bases from J, the junction contained 12 bases not matched to a gene. Germline V gene sequence: CDR1 MNHEY, CDR2 SVGAGI. The CDR3 is made up of 15 amino acids.